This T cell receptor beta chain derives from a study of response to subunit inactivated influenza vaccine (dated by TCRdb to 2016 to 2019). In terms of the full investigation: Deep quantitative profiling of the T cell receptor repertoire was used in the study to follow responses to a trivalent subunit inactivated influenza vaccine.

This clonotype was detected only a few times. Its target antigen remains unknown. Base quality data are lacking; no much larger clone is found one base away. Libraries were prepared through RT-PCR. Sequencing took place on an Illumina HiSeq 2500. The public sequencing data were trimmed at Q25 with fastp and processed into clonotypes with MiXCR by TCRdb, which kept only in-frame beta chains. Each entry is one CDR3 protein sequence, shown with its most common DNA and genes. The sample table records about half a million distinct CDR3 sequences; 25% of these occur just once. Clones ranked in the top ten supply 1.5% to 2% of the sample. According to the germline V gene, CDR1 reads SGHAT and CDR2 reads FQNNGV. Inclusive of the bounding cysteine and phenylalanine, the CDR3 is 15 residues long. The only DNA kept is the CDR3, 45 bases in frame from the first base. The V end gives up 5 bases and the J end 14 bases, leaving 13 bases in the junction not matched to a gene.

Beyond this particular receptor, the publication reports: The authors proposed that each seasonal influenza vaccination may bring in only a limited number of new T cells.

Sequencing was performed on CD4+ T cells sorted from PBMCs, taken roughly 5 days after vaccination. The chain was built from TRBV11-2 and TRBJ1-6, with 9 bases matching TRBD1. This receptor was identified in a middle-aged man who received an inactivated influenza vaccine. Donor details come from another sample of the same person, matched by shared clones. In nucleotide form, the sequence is TGTGCCAGCAGCCCCGACAGGGGGTCTTTGGTGTCCCTCCACTTT. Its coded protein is CASSPDRGSLVSLHF.